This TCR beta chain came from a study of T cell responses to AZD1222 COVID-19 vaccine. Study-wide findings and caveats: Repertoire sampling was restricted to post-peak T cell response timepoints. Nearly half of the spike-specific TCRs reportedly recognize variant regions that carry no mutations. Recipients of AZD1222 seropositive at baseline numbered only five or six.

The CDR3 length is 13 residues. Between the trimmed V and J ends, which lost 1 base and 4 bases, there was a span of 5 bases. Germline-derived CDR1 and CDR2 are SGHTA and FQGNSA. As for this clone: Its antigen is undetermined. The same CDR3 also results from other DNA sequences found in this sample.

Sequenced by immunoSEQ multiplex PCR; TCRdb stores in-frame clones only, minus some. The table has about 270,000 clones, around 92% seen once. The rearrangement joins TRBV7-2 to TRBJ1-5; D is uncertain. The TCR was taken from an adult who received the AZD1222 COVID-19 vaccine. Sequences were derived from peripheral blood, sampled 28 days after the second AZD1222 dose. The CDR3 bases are TGTGCCAGCAGCTTAGACTCAAATCAGCCCCAGCATTTT. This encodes CASSLDSNQPQHF.